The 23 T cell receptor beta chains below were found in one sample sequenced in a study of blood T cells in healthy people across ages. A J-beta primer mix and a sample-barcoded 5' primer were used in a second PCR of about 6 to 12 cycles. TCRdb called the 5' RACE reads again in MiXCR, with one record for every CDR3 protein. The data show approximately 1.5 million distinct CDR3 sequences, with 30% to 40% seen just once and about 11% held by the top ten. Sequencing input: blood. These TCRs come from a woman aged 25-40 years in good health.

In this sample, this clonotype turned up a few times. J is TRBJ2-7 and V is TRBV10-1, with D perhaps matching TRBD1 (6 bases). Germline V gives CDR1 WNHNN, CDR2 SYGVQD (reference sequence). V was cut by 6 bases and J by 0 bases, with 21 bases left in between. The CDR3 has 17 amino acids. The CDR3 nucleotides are TGCGCCAGCAGGGCCCGACAGGACCAAAGGGGCTCCTACGAGCAGTACTTC. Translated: CASRARQDQRGSYEQYF.

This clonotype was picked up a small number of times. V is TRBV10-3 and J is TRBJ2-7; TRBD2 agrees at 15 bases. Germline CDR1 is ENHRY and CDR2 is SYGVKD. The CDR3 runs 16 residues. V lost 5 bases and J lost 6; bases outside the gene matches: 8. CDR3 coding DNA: TGTGCCATCAGTACCGGGACTAGCGGGGGGTTGGGCGAGCAGTACTTC. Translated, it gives CAISTGTSGGLGEQYF.

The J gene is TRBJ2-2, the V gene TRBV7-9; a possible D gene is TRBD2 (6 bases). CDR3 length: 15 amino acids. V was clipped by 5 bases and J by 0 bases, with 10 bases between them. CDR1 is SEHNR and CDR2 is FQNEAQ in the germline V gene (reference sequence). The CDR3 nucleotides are TGTGCCAGCAGCCCTACTAGCCCGAACACCGGGGAGCTGTTTTTT. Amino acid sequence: CASSPTSPNTGELFF.

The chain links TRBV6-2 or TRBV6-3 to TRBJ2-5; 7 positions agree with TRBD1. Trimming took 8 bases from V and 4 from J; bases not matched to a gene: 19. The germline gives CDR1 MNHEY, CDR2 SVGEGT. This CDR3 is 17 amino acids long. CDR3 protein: CASLLKRTGWGRETQYF. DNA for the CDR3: TGTGCCAGCCTCTTGAAGCGGACAGGCTGGGGAAGAGAGACCCAGTACTTC.

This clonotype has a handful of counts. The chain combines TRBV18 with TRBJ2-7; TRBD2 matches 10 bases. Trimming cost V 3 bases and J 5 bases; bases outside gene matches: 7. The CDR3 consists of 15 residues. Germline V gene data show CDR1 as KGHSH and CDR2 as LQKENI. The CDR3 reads CASSPLAGVGNEQYF. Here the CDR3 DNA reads TGTGCCAGCTCACCTCTAGCGGGAGTAGGGAACGAGCAGTACTTC. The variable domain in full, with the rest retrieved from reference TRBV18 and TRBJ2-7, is NAGVMQNPRHLVRRRGQEARLRCSPMKGHSHVYWYRQLPEEGLKFMVYLQKENIIDESGMPKERFSAEFPKEGPSILRIQQVVRGDSAAYFCASSPLAGVGNEQYFGPGTRLTVT.

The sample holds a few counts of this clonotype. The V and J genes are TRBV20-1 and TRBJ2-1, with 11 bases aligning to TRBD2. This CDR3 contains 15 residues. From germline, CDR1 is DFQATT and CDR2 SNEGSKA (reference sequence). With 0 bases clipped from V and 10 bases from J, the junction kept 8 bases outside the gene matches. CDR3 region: CSARDRTSGLTEQFF. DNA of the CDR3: TGCAGTGCTAGAGATAGGACTAGCGGGTTAACGGAGCAGTTCTTC.

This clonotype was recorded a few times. CDR3 DNA sequence: TGCGCCAGCAGCCAAGATAGTCCCTACGCAGGAGGAGAGACTGAAGCTTTCTTT. Its translation: CASSQDSPYAGGETEAFF. The rearrangement joins TRBV4-1 to TRBJ1-1; unclear D gene. Trimming stripped 0 bases from V and 5 bases from J, with 22 bases between. CDR3 size: 18 residues. CDR1 is MGHRA and CDR2 is YSYEKL in the germline V gene.

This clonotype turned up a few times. CDR3 sequence (DNA): TGCGCCAGCAGCTTGGGAGGACCACCCGCCGGGTACAATGAGCAGTTCTTC. This translates into CASSLGGPPAGYNEQFF. The chain couples TRBV5-1 to TRBJ2-1; no reliable D call. CDR3 length equals 17 residues. Germline lookup yields CDR1 SGHRS and CDR2 YFSETQ. The V and J ends lost 0 bases and 4 bases respectively, with 17 bases between them.

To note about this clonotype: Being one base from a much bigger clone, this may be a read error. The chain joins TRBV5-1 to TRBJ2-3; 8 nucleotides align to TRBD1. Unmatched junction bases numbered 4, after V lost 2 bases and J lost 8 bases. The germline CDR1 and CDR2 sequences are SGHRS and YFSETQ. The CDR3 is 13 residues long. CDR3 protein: CASSFSTGGTQYF. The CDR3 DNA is TGCGCCAGCAGCTTTTCAACAGGGGGTACGCAGTATTTT.

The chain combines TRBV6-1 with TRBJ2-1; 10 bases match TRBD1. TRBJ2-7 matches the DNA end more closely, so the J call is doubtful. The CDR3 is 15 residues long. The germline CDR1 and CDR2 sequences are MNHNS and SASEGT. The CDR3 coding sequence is TGTGCCAGCAGTGAGACAGGGGGCTCCTACAATGAGCAGTACTTC. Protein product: CASSETGGSYNEQYF.

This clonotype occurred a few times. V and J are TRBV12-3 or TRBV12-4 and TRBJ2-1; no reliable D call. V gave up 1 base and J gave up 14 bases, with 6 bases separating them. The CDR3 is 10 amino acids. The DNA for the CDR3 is TGTGCCAGCAGTTTAGAAGTAAAGTTCTTC. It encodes CASSLEVKFF.

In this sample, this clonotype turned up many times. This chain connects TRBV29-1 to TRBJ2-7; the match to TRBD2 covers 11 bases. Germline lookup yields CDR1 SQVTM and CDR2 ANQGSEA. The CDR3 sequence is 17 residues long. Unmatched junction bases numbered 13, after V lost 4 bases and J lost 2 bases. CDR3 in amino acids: CSVGGTSGGRSAYEQYF. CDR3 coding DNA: TGCAGCGTTGGAGGGACTAGCGGAGGAAGATCAGCCTACGAGCAGTACTTC.

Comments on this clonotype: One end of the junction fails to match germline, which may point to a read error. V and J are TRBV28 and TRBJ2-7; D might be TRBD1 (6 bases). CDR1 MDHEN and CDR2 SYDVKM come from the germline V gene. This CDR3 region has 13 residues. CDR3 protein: CARSFQNRVEQYF. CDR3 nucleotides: TGTGCCCGCAGTTTTCAAAACAGGGTCGAGCAGTACTTC.

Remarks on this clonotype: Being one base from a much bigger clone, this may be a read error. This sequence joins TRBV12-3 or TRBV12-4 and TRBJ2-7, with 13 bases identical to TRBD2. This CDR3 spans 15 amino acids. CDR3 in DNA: TGTGTCAGCAGTGCCGGGACTAGCGGGGCCTACGAGCAGTACTTC. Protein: CVSSAGTSGAYEQYF.

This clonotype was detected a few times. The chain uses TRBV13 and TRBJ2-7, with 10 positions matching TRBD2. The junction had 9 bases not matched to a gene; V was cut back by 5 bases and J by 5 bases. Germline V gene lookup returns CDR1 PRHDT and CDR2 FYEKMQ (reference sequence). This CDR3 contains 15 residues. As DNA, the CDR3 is TGTGCCAGCAGCCATATAGCGGGGGGTGTCCACGAGCAGTACTTC. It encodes CASSHIAGGVHEQYF.

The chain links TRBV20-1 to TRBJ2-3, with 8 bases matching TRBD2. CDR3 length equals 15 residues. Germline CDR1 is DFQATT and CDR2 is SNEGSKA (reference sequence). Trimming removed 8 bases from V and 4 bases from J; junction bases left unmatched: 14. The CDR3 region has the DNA TGCAGTCCAAGTGGGACGGGAGGGTTTGCAGATACGCAGTATTTT. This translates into CSPSGTGGFADTQYF.

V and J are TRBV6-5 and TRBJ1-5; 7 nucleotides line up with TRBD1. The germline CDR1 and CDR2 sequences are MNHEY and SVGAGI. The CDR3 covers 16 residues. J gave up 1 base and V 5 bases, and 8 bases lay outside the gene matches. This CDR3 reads CASSQTGDRSNQPQHF. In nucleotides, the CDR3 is TGTGCCAGCAGTCAAACAGGGGATAGGAGCAATCAGCCCCAGCATTTT.

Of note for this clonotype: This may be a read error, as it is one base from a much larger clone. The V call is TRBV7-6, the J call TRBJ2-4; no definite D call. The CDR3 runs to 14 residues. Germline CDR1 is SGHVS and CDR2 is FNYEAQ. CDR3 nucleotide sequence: TGTGCCAGCAGCCCTCGACTGGGCAAAAACATTCGGTACTTC. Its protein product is CASSPRLGKNIRYF.

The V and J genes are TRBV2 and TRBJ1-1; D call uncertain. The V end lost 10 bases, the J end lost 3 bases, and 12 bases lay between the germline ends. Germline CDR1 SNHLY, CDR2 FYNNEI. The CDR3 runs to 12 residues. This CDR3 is CATGFIDTEAFF. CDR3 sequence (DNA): TGTGCCACCGGGTTCATAGACACTGAAGCTTTCTTT. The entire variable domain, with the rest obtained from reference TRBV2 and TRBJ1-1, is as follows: EPEVTQTPSHQVTQMGQEVILRCVPISNHLYFYWYRQILGQKVEFLVSFYNNEISEKSEIFDDQFSVERPDGSNFTLKIRSTKLEDSAMYFCATGFIDTEAFFGQGTRLTVV.

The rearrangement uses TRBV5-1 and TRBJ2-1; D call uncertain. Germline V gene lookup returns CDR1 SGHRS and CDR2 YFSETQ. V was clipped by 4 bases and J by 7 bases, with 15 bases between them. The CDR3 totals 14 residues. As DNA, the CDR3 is TGCGCCAGCAGCCAGGCGGCCGCGCGGAATGAGCAGTTCTTC. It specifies CASSQAAARNEQFF.

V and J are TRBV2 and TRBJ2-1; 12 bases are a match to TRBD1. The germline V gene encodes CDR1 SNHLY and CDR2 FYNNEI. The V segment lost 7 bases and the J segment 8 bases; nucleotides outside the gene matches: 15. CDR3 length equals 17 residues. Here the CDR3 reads CASNTLPGQGALDEQFF. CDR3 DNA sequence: TGTGCCAGCAATACCTTACCGGGACAGGGGGCTTTGGATGAGCAGTTCTTC.

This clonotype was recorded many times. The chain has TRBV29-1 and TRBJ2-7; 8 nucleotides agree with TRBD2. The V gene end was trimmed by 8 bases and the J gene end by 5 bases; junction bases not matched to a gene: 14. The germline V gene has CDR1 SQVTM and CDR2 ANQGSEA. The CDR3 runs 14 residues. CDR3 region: CSLKGGSGVNEQYF. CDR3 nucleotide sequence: TGCAGCCTGAAGGGAGGTAGCGGGGTAAACGAGCAGTACTTC.

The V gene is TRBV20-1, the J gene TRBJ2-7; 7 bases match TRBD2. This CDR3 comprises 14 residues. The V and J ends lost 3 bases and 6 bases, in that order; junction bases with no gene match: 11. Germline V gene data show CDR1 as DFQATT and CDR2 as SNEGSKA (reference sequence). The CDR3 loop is CSASPGLTGVEQYF. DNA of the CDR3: TGCAGTGCTAGCCCGGGACTAACGGGTGTCGAGCAGTACTTC.